Following are 18 T cell receptor beta chains from one sample sequenced in a study of shared clonotypes between healthy human individuals. Libraries were prepared by immunoSEQ multiplex PCR; TCRdb keeps only in-frame clonotypes and omits some of them. The sample yields more than 2 million clones, approximately 94% seen once. CD8 cells regarded as naive lacked CD45RO, were positively chosen for CCR7, and omitted terminally differentiated effector memory CD45RA+ cells. The sequencing input was naive CD8+ T cells sorted from blood. Every receptor here comes from a man aged 18 to 29 in good health.

The chain couples TRBV5-1 to TRBJ1-4, with D hard to call. The CDR3 has 15 residues. Germline CDR1 SGHRS, CDR2 YFSETQ. With 4 bases removed from V and 8 bases from J, the gap between germline ends came to 18 bases. The CDR3 DNA reads as TGCGCCAGCAGCCCGATCCGGGGTGTTAACGAAAAACTGTTTTTT. It yields the protein CASSPIRGVNEKLFF.

This chain joins TRBV4-1 and TRBJ2-7; D is undetermined. CDR1 is MGHRA and CDR2 is YSYEKL in the germline V gene. Trimming took 1 base from V and 2 from J, leaving 12 bases between them. The CDR3 totals 15 residues. Written as DNA, the CDR3 is TGCGCCAGCAGCCAAGTCTCCAGGTCGACCTACGAGCAGTACTTC. This codes for CASSQVSRSTYEQYF.

The chain employs TRBV4-1 and TRBJ2-7, with D perhaps given as TRBD1 or TRBD2 (5 bases each). Trimming stripped 2 bases from V and 1 base from J, with 12 bases between. Germline-derived CDR1 and CDR2 are MGHRA and YSYEKL. The CDR3 consists of 15 residues. The chain's CDR3 is CASSQFGAESYEQYF. CDR3 nucleotides: TGCGCCAGCAGCCAATTCGGGGCTGAGTCCTACGAGCAGTACTTC.

As to this clone: Additional DNA sequences in this sample encode the identical CDR3. This rearrangement joins TRBV11-2 to TRBJ2-3, with D uncertain. The CDR3 contains 13 residues. Germline CDR1 reads SGHAT; CDR2 reads FQNNGV. V gave up 3 bases and J gave up 2 bases, with 6 bases separating them. The CDR3 DNA is TGTGCCAGCAGCTTGGCATTCACAGATACGCAGTATTTT. Translated: CASSLAFTDTQYF.

This sequence joins TRBV5-6 and TRBJ2-2, with TRBD2 identical over 7 bases. This CDR3 spans 14 amino acids. The V gene's germline CDR1 is SGHDT and CDR2 YYEEEE. V dropped 3 bases and J dropped 6; count of bases not matched to a gene: 5. The CDR3 DNA follows: TGTGCCAGCAGCTCCCGTCTAGCGGCCGGGGAGCTGTTTTTT. Amino acid sequence: CASSSRLAAGELFF.

This chain connects TRBV19 to TRBJ1-1, with 8 bases identical to TRBD1. Trimming took 3 bases from V and 4 from J; bases not matched to a gene: 16. Germline values: CDR1 LNHDA, CDR2 SQIVND (reference sequence). The CDR3 runs 18 residues. As DNA, the CDR3 is TGTGCCAGTAGTATGGAATATCAGGACAGGGTACGGGGCACTGAAGCTTTCTTT. It specifies CASSMEYQDRVRGTEAFF.

The rearrangement links TRBV28 to TRBJ2-4; 7 bases align to TRBD1. The CDR3 totals 13 residues. J was trimmed by 5 bases and V by 4 bases; bases with no gene match: 2. Germline V gene lookup returns CDR1 MDHEN and CDR2 SYDVKM. Here the CDR3 DNA reads TGTGCCAGCAGTTCCCAGGGGGAAAACATTCAGTACTTC. Amino acid sequence: CASSSQGENIQYF.

This clone was observed a handful of times. Other DNA sequences from this sample encode an identical CDR3 as well. J is TRBJ2-7 and V is TRBV11-2, with no clear D. CDR1 is SGHAT and CDR2 is FQNNGV in the germline V gene. The CDR3 is made up of 12 amino acids. V lost 3 bases and J lost 0, with 3 bases in between. The CDR3 DNA follows: TGTGCCAGCAGCTTCGACTCCTACGAGCAGTACTTC. This gives the protein CASSFDSYEQYF.

As regards this clone: The same CDR3 also results from other DNA sequences found in this sample. The CDR3 DNA reads TGTGCCAGCAGTTACGACGGCTCTTACGAGCAGTACTTC. It yields the protein CASSYDGSYEQYF. The V call is TRBV6-5, the J call TRBJ2-7; D unclear. The CDR3 has 13 amino acids. V was clipped by 2 bases and J by 4 bases, with 9 bases between them. Germline CDR1 MNHEY, CDR2 SVGAGI.

The chain is built from TRBV6-5 and TRBJ2-4; 7 bases fit TRBD2. The CDR3 has 12 residues. Germline-derived CDR1 and CDR2 are MNHEY and SVGAGI. V lost 5 bases, J lost 6 bases, and 1 base stayed unmatched. The CDR3 protein is CASSPGGNIQYF. The CDR3 nucleotides read TGTGCCAGCAGTCCGGGGGGAAACATTCAGTACTTC.

The J gene is TRBJ1-3, the V gene TRBV28; tentative D call: TRBD1 (6 bases). Trimming took 6 bases from V and 0 from J, leaving 12 bases between them. The CDR3 loop spans 15 amino acids. Per the germline V gene, CDR1 is MDHEN and CDR2 is SYDVKM. Here the CDR3 reads CASRTRGGSGNTIYF. CDR3 bases: TGTGCCAGCAGGACCAGGGGAGGCTCTGGAAACACCATATATTTT.

The chain has TRBV6-5 and TRBJ2-3; D gene ambiguous. The CDR3 loop spans 16 amino acids. The V gene lost 0 bases and the J gene lost 1 base, with 11 bases spanning the gap. Germline values: CDR1 MNHEY, CDR2 SVGAGI. The CDR3 DNA reads as TGTGCCAGCAGTTACTCTCGCGTCAGCGGCACAGATACGCAGTATTTT. Protein product: CASSYSRVSGTDTQYF.

The gene calls are TRBV18 and TRBJ2-7, with D tentatively TRBD1 or TRBD2 (5 bases each). The germline gives CDR1 KGHSH, CDR2 LQKENI. The CDR3 has 14 residues. Trimming pared 3 bases from V and 6 bases from J, leaving 15 bases between. The CDR3 sequence is CASSPGTTAFEQYF. For the CDR3, the DNA is TGTGCCAGCTCACCCGGGACGACCGCTTTCGAGCAGTACTTC.

This clone was observed a single time. V is TRBV27 and J is TRBJ2-2, with 12 nucleotides matching TRBD2. This CDR3 region has 17 residues. In germline, CDR1 is MNHEY, CDR2 SMNVEV (reference sequence). V was pared by 3 bases and J by 6 bases, with 8 bases of the junction left unmatched. CDR3 loop: CASSFLTSGGTAGELFF. The CDR3 nucleotides read TGTGCCAGCAGTTTCCTGACTAGCGGGGGTACGGCCGGGGAGCTGTTTTTT.

The rearrangement links TRBV9 to TRBJ1-1; tentative D call: TRBD1 (6 bases). Trimming stripped 4 bases from V and 0 bases from J, with 13 bases between. Germline CDR1 is SGDLS and CDR2 is YYNGEE. The CDR3 is made up of 15 amino acids. The CDR3 loop is CASSLKGDMNTEAFF. The CDR3 DNA reads TGTGCCAGCAGCTTAAAGGGGGACATGAACACTGAAGCTTTCTTT.

The V call is TRBV7-8, the J call TRBJ1-2; TRBD1 matches at 8 bases. V lost 3 bases to trimming and J lost 4 bases; unmatched junction nucleotides: 4. This CDR3 has 14 amino acids. Germline V gene sequence: CDR1 SGHVS, CDR2 FQNEAQ. In DNA, the CDR3 is TGTGCCAGCAGCTTGACAGGGGAGGGCTATGGCTACACCTTC. It encodes CASSLTGEGYGYTF.

The chain links TRBV19 to TRBJ2-7; D is uncertain. Germline loops: CDR1 LNHDA, CDR2 SQIVND (reference sequence). Trimming pared 3 bases from V and 0 bases from J, leaving 6 bases between. The CDR3 extends over 13 amino acids. For the CDR3, the DNA is TGTGCCAGTAGTATGTCCATCTCCTACGAGCAGTACTTC. The encoded protein is CASSMSISYEQYF.

The chain is built from TRBV5-6 and TRBJ1-2, with TRBD1 matching over 7 bases. Germline values: CDR1 SGHDT, CDR2 YYEEEE. Trimming at V came to 4 bases and at J to 3 bases, leaving 3 bases not matched to a gene. CDR3 length: 13 amino acids. The CDR3 protein is CASSPTGHYGYTF. CDR3 DNA: TGTGCCAGCAGCCCGACAGGGCACTATGGCTACACCTTC.